Here is one T cell receptor (beta chain) with its context. What it binds is unknown. This entry comes from a study of blood T cells in healthy people across ages. Study outcomes and limitations: Investigators viewed diversity estimates from one million T cells as underestimates, the study reported.

Next came a second PCR, run for about 6 to 12 cycles, which used a sample-barcoded 5' primer along with a J-beta primer mix. MiXCR, applied by TCRdb to the 5' RACE reads, yields one record per CDR3 protein. The sample includes 380,000 or so distinct CDR3 sequences, about half seen only once; the top ten take approximately 51%. PBMCs numbering at least 6.5 million were isolated per sample. CDR1 is MNHNS, CDR2 SASEGT, per germline. The V end was cut by 4 bases, the J end by 7 bases, with 11 bases between. The CDR3 runs 13 residues. Material: blood. The sequence was collected from a man between 60 and 70 years old in good health. The genes are TRBV6-1 and TRBJ2-1; D unclear. The CDR3 region has the DNA TGTGCCAGCAGTGCCAGGACCAATAATGAGCAGTTCTTC. This sequence encodes CASSARTNNEQFF.